The 24 T cell receptor beta chains presented below share a single source sample, sequenced in a study of T-cell memory formation after mild COVID-19. TCRdb recomputed calls from the 5' RACE reads with MiXCR, one row per CDR3 protein. The sample shows 100,000 to 150,000 distinct CDR3 sequences, around 15% of them seen only once. Sequenced sample: PBMCs or a T cell subset sorted from them (not recorded which). The receptors stem from a man aged 18 to 29 who had mild COVID-19 (a few samples of this study predate the infection). Cell type and time point are not known.

V and J are TRBV7-3 and TRBJ2-6; 7 nucleotides line up with TRBD2. The CDR3 extends over 17 amino acids. With 1 base clipped from V and 4 bases from J, the junction kept 7 bases outside the gene matches. Germline V gene data show CDR1 as SGHTA and CDR2 as FQGTGA. CDR3 protein: CASSLSGGPSGANVLTF. For the CDR3, the DNA is TGTGCCAGCAGCTTAAGCGGGGGACCATCGGGGGCCAACGTCCTGACTTTC.

A few counts support this clonotype. The gene calls are TRBV12-3 or TRBV12-4 and TRBJ1-1; unclear D gene. Trimming removed 3 bases at V and 0 bases at J, with 8 bases between. The CDR3 has 14 amino acids. The CDR3 nucleotides read TGTGCCAGCAGTTTCGGGATGCTGAACACTGAAGCTTTCTTT. Encoded protein: CASSFGMLNTEAFF.

The chain uses TRBV27 and TRBJ2-7; D perhaps matches TRBD2 (6 bases). Per the germline V gene, CDR1 is MNHEY and CDR2 is SMNVEV (reference sequence). The CDR3 extends over 13 amino acids. V was trimmed by 8 bases and J by 2 bases, leaving 13 bases between them. The CDR3 loop is CASGLGLPYEQYF. CDR3 bases: TGTGCCAGCGGGTTGGGACTCCCCTACGAGCAGTACTTC.

This clonotype was observed a handful of times. This sequence joins TRBV20-1 and TRBJ1-5, with no clear D. This CDR3 spans 14 amino acids. V gave up 0 bases and J gave up 6 bases, with 12 bases separating them. Germline V gene data show CDR1 as DFQATT and CDR2 as SNEGSKA (reference sequence). CDR3 coding DNA: TGCAGTGCTAGAGATAACCGGGGTGGTCAGCCCCAGCATTTT. Encoded protein: CSARDNRGGQPQHF.

The chain combines TRBV2 with TRBJ2-3; 8 bases are a match to TRBD1. The CDR3 has 15 amino acids. The germline V gene encodes CDR1 SNHLY and CDR2 FYNNEI. V lost 6 bases and J lost 2; bases outside the gene matches: 7. The CDR3 DNA reads TGTGCCAGCAGGCGACAGGGGATCTTCACAGATACGCAGTATTTT. This sequence encodes CASRRQGIFTDTQYF.

This clonotype is a singleton in its sample. The rearrangement joins TRBV3-1 to TRBJ1-1; weak D call: TRBD1 (5 bases). The CDR3 is made up of 14 amino acids. The germline V and J ends were trimmed by 1 base and 6 bases, with 12 bases remaining between them. The germline V gene has CDR1 LGHDT and CDR2 YNNKEL (reference sequence). CDR3 amino acids: CASSQGDLQAEAFF. The CDR3 nucleotides read TGTGCCAGCAGCCAAGGGGACTTACAGGCTGAAGCTTTCTTT.

The CDR3 spells CASSPNSGSFNTEAFF. In DNA form, the CDR3 reads TGTGCCAGCTCTCCCAACTCCGGGTCTTTTAACACTGAAGCTTTCTTT. The V gene is TRBV18, the J gene TRBJ1-1; D gene uncertain. CDR3 length equals 16 residues. Trimming left V 6 bases short and J 2 bases short, with 19 bases between. Germline CDR1 KGHSH, CDR2 LQKENI.

This clonotype was counted only a few times. V is TRBV20-1 and J is TRBJ2-1; tentative D call: TRBD2 (7 bases). The CDR3 is 13 amino acids. The germline V gene encodes CDR1 DFQATT and CDR2 SNEGSKA (reference sequence). Between the trimmed V and J ends, which lost 8 bases and 8 bases, there was a span of 19 bases. The CDR3 sequence: CSYNGGGIHEQFF. CDR3 nucleotide sequence: TGCAGTTATAATGGGGGGGGCATCCATGAGCAGTTCTTC.

At least ten counts were recorded for this clonotype. The V gene is TRBV7-2, the J gene TRBJ2-3; D not resolved. There are 16 residues in the CDR3. Germline assignment: CDR1 SGHTA and CDR2 FQGNSA. V was trimmed by 5 bases and J by 4 bases, leaving 19 bases between them. The chain's CDR3 is CASSPDRLGWSDTQYF. The CDR3 region has the DNA TGTGCCAGCAGCCCCGATCGCTTGGGGTGGTCAGATACGCAGTATTTT. The whole variable domain, filled in from reference TRBV7-2 and TRBJ2-3, reads GAGVSQSPSNKVTEKGKDVELRCDPISGHTALYWYRQSLGQGLEFLIYFQGNSAPDKSGLPSDRFSAERTGGSVSTLTIQRTQQEDSAVYLCASSPDRLGWSDTQYFGPGTRLTVL.

This clonotype was counted ten times or more. The J gene is TRBJ2-7, the V gene TRBV5-1; D remains unclear. Germline V CDR1 and CDR2: SGHRS, YFSETQ. CDR3 size: 13 residues. The germline V and J ends were trimmed by 1 base and 2 bases, with 7 bases remaining between them. Here the CDR3 DNA reads TGCGCCAGCAGCTTGCCAGGAACCTACGAGCAGTACTTC. Amino acids: CASSLPGTYEQYF.

The V and J genes are TRBV7-9 and TRBJ1-6; 7 bases map to TRBD1. Germline values: CDR1 SEHNR, CDR2 FQNEAQ (reference sequence). The V gene end was trimmed by 2 bases and the J gene end by 7 bases; junction bases not matched to a gene: 8. CDR3 length: 16 residues. In DNA form, the CDR3 reads TGTGCCAGCAGCTTACGTCTCGGGACAGACAATTCACCCCTCCACTTT. This codes for CASSLRLGTDNSPLHF. Variable domain in full (rest from reference TRBV7-9 and TRBJ1-6): DTGVSQNPRHKITKRGQNVTFRCDPISEHNRLYWYRQTLGQGPEFLTYFQNEAQLEKSRLLSDRFSAERPKGSFSTLEIQRTEQGDSAMYLCASSLRLGTDNSPLHFGNGTRLTVT.

The genes are TRBV7-9 and TRBJ1-2; D is ambiguous. Germline loops: CDR1 SEHNR, CDR2 FQNEAQ (reference sequence). There are 14 residues in the CDR3. V lost 5 bases and J 3 bases, leaving 13 bases between the germline ends. CDR3 nucleotide sequence: TGTGCCAGCAGCCGAGAACCAAACGACTATGGCTACACCTTC. Translation: CASSREPNDYGYTF.

This chain's CDR3 is CASSDIPGDPNYGYTF. The CDR3 DNA reads as TGCGCCAGCAGCGACATCCCAGGAGACCCTAACTATGGCTACACCTTC. This chain joins TRBV5-1 and TRBJ1-2; D gene uncertain. Germline loops: CDR1 SGHRS, CDR2 YFSETQ. Trimming left V 4 bases short and J 0 bases short, with 16 bases between. CDR3 length equals 16 residues.

This clonotype was counted between two and nine times. This chain links TRBV12-3 or TRBV12-4 with TRBJ1-1; D remains ambiguous. V was shortened by 5 bases and J by 5 bases, with 12 bases between the two germline ends. CDR3 size: 13 residues. CDR3 sequence: CASSPNRHTEAFF. As DNA, the CDR3 is TGTGCCAGCAGTCCCAATCGGCATACTGAAGCTTTCTTT.

The rearrangement uses TRBV7-9 and TRBJ1-5; 7 bases line up with TRBD1. CDR3 length: 13 amino acids. V lost 5 bases and J lost 5; bases outside the gene matches: 3. The V gene's germline CDR1 is SEHNR and CDR2 FQNEAQ (reference sequence). CDR3 residues: CASSPQGDQPQHF. Written as DNA, the CDR3 is TGTGCCAGCAGCCCCCAGGGGGATCAGCCCCAGCATTTT.

This clonotype showed up just a few times. The chain combines TRBV5-1 with TRBJ2-4; the D is unclear. This CDR3 region has 15 residues. CDR1 is SGHRS and CDR2 is YFSETQ in the germline V gene. The V and J ends lost 6 bases and 9 bases respectively, with 22 bases between them. CDR3 in DNA: TGCGCCAGCAACCTGGACCGCGCAGTCCCGGGCATTCAGTACTTC. It is translated as CASNLDRAVPGIQYF.

This clonotype was detected a few times. This rearrangement joins TRBV13 to TRBJ2-7; TRBD1 or TRBD2 may be the D gene (5 bases each). The V gene lost 2 bases and the J gene lost 9 bases, with 11 bases spanning the gap. The CDR3 length is 12 residues. Per germline, CDR1 PRHDT and CDR2 FYEKMQ (reference sequence). The CDR3 nucleotides read TGTGCCAGCAGCTTATCAGAGGGGTGGCAGTACTTC. This translates into CASSLSEGWQYF.

This clonotype was detected a few times. The chain employs TRBV6-2 or TRBV6-3 and TRBJ2-7, with 8 bases fitting TRBD2. This CDR3 comprises 18 residues. With V trimmed by 6 bases and J by 1 base, 17 bases remained unmatched. The germline V gene has CDR1 MNHEY and CDR2 SVGEGT. The CDR3 sequence: CASSHSGGETWMSYEQYV. CDR3 coding DNA: TGTGCCAGCAGCCACTCCGGGGGGGAAACATGGATGTCCTACGAGCAGTACGTC.

This clonotype was picked up a small number of times. The chain uses TRBV4-1 and TRBJ1-2, with a possible D match to TRBD1 (5 bases). CDR1 and CDR2 (germline): MGHRA, YSYEKL. The CDR3 covers 15 residues. V was pared by 1 base and J by 4 bases, with 13 bases between. The CDR3: CASSQGGRMGYGYTF. Written as DNA, the CDR3 is TGCGCCAGCAGCCAAGGGGGCAGGATGGGCTATGGCTACACCTTC.

The chain combines TRBV5-1 with TRBJ2-3; 9 bases are shared with TRBD2. The CDR3 runs 17 residues. The junction had 13 bases not matched to a gene; V was cut back by 4 bases and J by 4 bases. CDR1 SGHRS and CDR2 YFSETQ come from the germline V gene. This chain's CDR3 is CASSRYARRGGPDTQYF. The DNA of the CDR3 is TGCGCCAGCAGCCGATACGCCAGGCGGGGGGGCCCAGATACGCAGTATTTT.

The J gene is TRBJ2-7, the V gene TRBV9, with 8 bases matching TRBD2. This CDR3 is 18 amino acids long. The germline gives CDR1 SGDLS, CDR2 YYNGEE. V lost 0 bases, J lost 1 base, and 12 bases stayed unmatched. CDR3 coding DNA: TGTGCCAGCAGCGTAGCCGATGCGGGGGGCCGTTTTTCCTACGAGCAGTACTTC. Protein sequence: CASSVADAGGRFSYEQYF.

In this sample, this clonotype turned up a few times. The genes are TRBV4-3 and TRBJ2-5; 11 bases are shared with TRBD2. Germline values: CDR1 LGHNA, CDR2 YSLEER. V gave up 0 bases and J gave up 5 bases; unmatched junction bases: 11. The CDR3 length is 18 residues. CDR3 sequence: CASSQDVVAGGPLETQYF. CDR3 DNA sequence: TGCGCCAGCAGCCAAGACGTGGTAGCGGGGGGGCCGCTGGAGACCCAGTACTTC.

V gene TRBV7-8 combines with J gene TRBJ2-1; no definite D call. The CDR3 runs to 12 residues. V was shortened by 2 bases and J by 13 bases, with 12 bases between the two germline ends. Per the germline V gene, CDR1 is SGHVS and CDR2 is FQNEAQ. The CDR3 loop reads CASSLWASLQFF. CDR3 nucleotides: TGTGCCAGCAGCTTATGGGCCTCATTACAGTTCTTC.

The gene calls are TRBV7-3 and TRBJ2-1, with 11 bases matching TRBD2. CDR3 length equals 15 residues. Per germline, CDR1 SGHTA and CDR2 FQGTGA. The V and J ends lost 3 bases and 8 bases, in that order; junction bases with no gene match: 6. In DNA form, the CDR3 reads TGTGCCAGCAGCTTTAATAGCGGGGGGGTCTATGAGCAGTTCTTC. It codes for CASSFNSGGVYEQFF.